This TCR beta chain was captured in a study of Ad26.COV2.S vaccination and SARS-CoV-2 variants. The CDR3 runs to 14 residues. CDR1 is SGHRS and CDR2 is YFSETQ in the germline V gene. Trimming took off 1 base at V and 7 bases at J, with 9 bases between the two ends. The table came from immunoSEQ multiplex PCR; TCRdb's copy has only in-frame clones and leaves some out. The sample records about half a million clones, 89% being singletons. Treatment defined: over 15 received Ad26.COV2.S at low or high dose, single or two shots; 5 received placebo; per-sample allocation not given. The investigators took samples on day 63 after the first vaccine or placebo injection.

This TCR derives from a person aged 18 to 59 who received the Ad26.COV2.S COVID-19 vaccine or a placebo. The rearrangement links TRBV5-1 to TRBJ1-6, with D possibly being TRBD1 (5 bases). Sequencing used peripheral blood, obtained in a trial of Ad26.COV2.S vaccine versus placebo. This CDR3 reads CASSLRDGNSPLHF. DNA for the CDR3: TGCGCCAGCAGCTTGCGGGACGGGAATTCACCCCTCCACTTT. Full variable domain (remainder filled in from reference TRBV5-1 and TRBJ1-6): KAGVTQTPRYLIKTRGQQVTLSCSPISGHRSVSWYQQTPGQGLQFLFEYFSETQRNKGNFPGRFSGRQFSNSRSEMNVSTLELGDSALYLCASSLRDGNSPLHFGNGTRLTVT.